A selection of T cell receptor beta chains follows, all from one sample in a study of Graves' ophthalmopathy and Graves' hyperthyroidism. Each CDR3 protein gets one entry after TCRdb re-called the multiplex PCR reads with MiXCR. The repertoire holds a few hundred thousand distinct CDR3 sequences, with about a sixth as singletons. The sample consisted of peripheral blood. The receptor source for this set is an adult woman with stable Graves' hyperthyroidism. CDR3s include the opening cysteine and the closing phenylalanine or tryptophan. D genes are given only for firm matches. For some rows the clone size is stated as once, few or many, or as a class when expanded; others skip it.

>TRBV12-3/TRBV12-4|TRBJ1-3|many|.|16
TGTGCCAGCAGTGCCGAACCAGGAAATACTGGAAACACCATATATTTT
CASSAEPGNTGNTIYF
>TRBV9|TRBJ2-5|many|.|15
TGTGCCAGCAGCGGATACCGGGGGATGGGGGAGACCCAGTACTTC
CASSGYRGMGETQYF
>TRBV20-1|TRBJ2-5|.|TRBD2|19
TGCAGTGCTAGAGATGGGACTAGCGGGAGTAAGTTGTCACAAGAGACCCAGTACTTC
CSARDGTSGSKLSQETQYF
>TRBV20-1|TRBJ2-4|.|.|12
TGCAGTGCCCTACCGGCCAAAAACATTCAGTACTTC
CSALPAKNIQYF
>TRBV2|TRBJ2-7|many|TRBD1|16
TGTGCCAGCAGGCTGACCCCCGGGACAGGGACGTACGAGCAGTACTTC
CASRLTPGTGTYEQYF
>TRBV20-1|TRBJ2-7|many|.|13
TGCAGTGCTAGACAGGGAGCCACCTACGAGCAGTACTTC
CSARQGATYEQYF
>TRBV20-1|TRBJ1-6|many|TRBD1|13
TGCAGTGCTGCCGGGACAGCAAATTCACCCCTCCACTTT
CSAAGTANSPLHF
>TRBV24-1|TRBJ2-2|many|.|18
TGTGCCACCAGTGATTTGCGCGGGACCGAAATTTACACCGGGGAGCTGTTTTTT
CATSDLRGTEIYTGELFF
>TRBV28|TRBJ2-7|many|.|14
TGTGCCAGCAGTGGCCCCCGGGGTTCCTACGAGCAGTACTTC
CASSGPRGSYEQYF
>TRBV7-2|TRBJ1-3|many|.|15
TGTGCCAGCAGCCCTTTCCCATCCTCTGGAAACACCATATATTTT
CASSPFPSSGNTIYF
>TRBV4-1|TRBJ1-1|many|.|12
TGCGCCAGCAGCCATGCTACCGGTGAAGCTTTCTTT
CASSHATGEAFF
>TRBV20-1|TRBJ2-7|many|.|15
TGCAGTGCTATGGCTCCGTCACTTACCTCCTACGAGCAGTACTTC
CSAMAPSLTSYEQYF
>TRBV29-1|TRBJ1-2|many|TRBD1|17
TGCAGCGTTGGAGGGCGCGGGACAGGCCTAAAAATGGATGGCTACACCTTC
CSVGGRGTGLKMDGYTF
>TRBV15|TRBJ2-4|many|.|12
TGTGCCACCAGCAGGGACAAAAACATTCAGTACTTC
CATSRDKNIQYF
>TRBV11-2|TRBJ1-2|.|TRBD1|16
TGTGCCAGCAGCTCGCCCCCACAGGGGCCTAACTATGGCTACACCTTC
CASSSPPQGPNYGYTF
>TRBV19|TRBJ2-7|.|TRBD2|13
TGTGCCAGTAGCCGCTGGACTAGTCACGAGCAGTACTTC
CASSRWTSHEQYF
>TRBV28|TRBJ1-2|many|.|14
TGTGCCAGCAGTTTACAGGGAACATCCTATGGCTACACCTTC
CASSLQGTSYGYTF
>TRBV5-1|TRBJ1-5|.|.|13
TGCGCCAGCAGCTCGGGGGCAAATCAGCCCCAGCATTTT
CASSSGANQPQHF
>TRBV11-2|TRBJ1-6|many|TRBD1|13
TGTGCCAGCAGCCCGGGACAGAGCCTGCCCCTCCACTTT
CASSPGQSLPLHF
>TRBV5-1|TRBJ2-7|many|.|14
TGCGCCAGCAGCCATAGTGGGAACCACAACGAGCAGTACTTC
CASSHSGNHNEQYF
>TRBV4-3|TRBJ2-2|.|.|15
TGCGCCAGCAGCCAAGAGGCAAGCCGGGCCGGGGAGCTGTTTTTT
CASSQEASRAGELFF
>TRBV15|TRBJ2-5|.|TRBD2|17
TGTGCCACCAGCAGAGATGATCTCCTAGCGGGAGCAGAGACCCAGTACTTC
CATSRDDLLAGAETQYF
>TRBV4-1|TRBJ2-5|.|.|14
TGCGCCAGCAGCCCCCAGCCCGATCGGGGGACCCAGTACTTC
CASSPQPDRGTQYF
>TRBV19|TRBJ2-2|many|.|13
TGTGCCAGTAGGAGGGTCGGCACCGGGGAGCTGTTTTTT
CASRRVGTGELFF
>TRBV2|TRBJ2-7|many|.|15
TGTGCCAGCAGCTCCAGGCGAGGCAGGGACTACGAGCAGTACTTC
CASSSRRGRDYEQYF
>TRBV6-1|TRBJ1-1|many|.|13
TGTGCCAGCAGGTTTCAGCTGAACACTGAAGCTTTCTTT
CASRFQLNTEAFF
>TRBV12-3/TRBV12-4|TRBJ1-5|many|.|17
TGTGCCAGCACCAAACAAACTGACAGGAATAGCAATCAGCCCCAGCATTTT
CASTKQTDRNSNQPQHF
>TRBV5-1|TRBJ2-7|many|TRBD2|15
TGCGCCAGCAGCCTCGGGACTAGCCAGACCTACGAGCAGTACTTC
CASSLGTSQTYEQYF
>TRBV12-3/TRBV12-4|TRBJ2-6|many|TRBD1|18
TGTGCCAGCAGACCCCCGGGACAGTTTTACTCTGGGGCCAACGTCCTGACTTTC
CASRPPGQFYSGANVLTF
>TRBV5-1|TRBJ2-7|few|TRBD2|13
TGCGCCAGCAGCTCGGGACTACGTAACGAGCAGTACTTC
CASSSGLRNEQYF
>TRBV5-1|TRBJ2-7|many|.|14
TGCGCCAGCAGCGGGGGCAGGGGAGCCTACGAGCAGTACTTC
CASSGGRGAYEQYF
>TRBV24-1|TRBJ2-5|few|.|18
TGTGCCACCAGTGATTTGCTCGGGAGTGTCCCCAACCAAGAGACCCAGTACTTC
CATSDLLGSVPNQETQYF
>TRBV5-1|TRBJ1-1|many|.|17
TGCGCCAGCAGCTTGGCCGGGTTTACCTCTCGGGCCACTGAAGCTTTCTTT
CASSLAGFTSRATEAFF
>TRBV7-2|TRBJ1-1|.|.|15
TGTGCCAGCAGCTGGGGGGTCGCGTTGAACACTGAAGCTTTCTTT
CASSWGVALNTEAFF
>TRBV28|TRBJ1-6|many|.|15
TGTGCCAGCAGTTTGGTGGGACCGAGTGATTCACCCCTCCACTTT
CASSLVGPSDSPLHF
>TRBV28|TRBJ2-5|.|TRBD1|15
TGTGCCAGCAGCCGCCGGGACAGGCGAGGAGAGACCCAGTACTTC
CASSRRDRRGETQYF
>TRBV7-2|TRBJ2-5|many|.|13
TGTGCCAGCAGCTTATCGACCCAAGAGACCCAGTACTTC
CASSLSTQETQYF
>TRBV19|TRBJ1-6|.|TRBD1|15
TGTGCCAGTAGTATAGCCGACAGGGTGAATTCACCCCTCCACTTT
CASSIADRVNSPLHF
>TRBV9|TRBJ2-7|few|TRBD2|15
TGTGCCAGCAGCGTAGCAACGGGAGGAGGGTACGAGCAGTACTTC
CASSVATGGGYEQYF
>TRBV20-1|TRBJ2-7|many|.|16
TGCAGTGCTAGGAGAGCCCCCACAGGGCGAACAAACGAGCAGTACTTC
CSARRAPTGRTNEQYF
>TRBV3-1|TRBJ2-7|few|TRBD2|15
TGTGCCAGCAGCCGAGCGACTAGCGGTAACTACGAGCAGTACTTC
CASSRATSGNYEQYF
>TRBV27|TRBJ2-6|few|TRBD1|17
TGTGCCAGCAGTCCCAGGACAGGGCGCTCTGGGGCCAACGTCCTGACTTTC
CASSPRTGRSGANVLTF
>TRBV29-1|TRBJ2-4|many|.|11
TGCAGCGTTGGGGAGGTGAACATTCAGTACTTC
CSVGEVNIQYF
>TRBV29-1|TRBJ2-7|few|TRBD1|15
TGCAGCGTATTTGCCCGGGACAGGGAGTCCTACGAGCAGTACTTC
CSVFARDRESYEQYF
>TRBV5-1|TRBJ2-5|few|.|15
TGCGCCAGCAGCTTGGGGACAGCAAATCAAGAGACCCAGTACTTC
CASSLGTANQETQYF
>TRBV12-3/TRBV12-4|TRBJ2-3|many|.|12
TGTGCCAGCAGTTTTTCAGCGGATACGCAGTATTTT
CASSFSADTQYF
>TRBV7-6|TRBJ1-2|.|.|13
TGTGCCAGCAGCCCTGACCTTCCTGGGGGCTACACCTTC
CASSPDLPGGYTF
>TRBV20-1|TRBJ1-5|many|.|14
TGCAGTGCAATGGAACAGGGAGTCAATCAGCCCCAGCATTTT
CSAMEQGVNQPQHF
>TRBV30|TRBJ1-5|many|TRBD1|13
TGTGCCTGGGGAGGACAGGGCTTACAGCCCCAGCATTTT
CAWGGQGLQPQHF
>TRBV28|TRBJ1-5|many|.|19
TGTGCCAGCAGTCTCCCAGGGTCTCGGACAGATCGAACCAATCAGCCCCAGCATTTT
CASSLPGSRTDRTNQPQHF
>TRBV6-5|TRBJ2-2|many|.|14
TGTGCCAGCAGTTACTTTAGCAACGCCGGGGAGCTGTTTTTT
CASSYFSNAGELFF
>TRBV12-3/TRBV12-4|TRBJ2-5|many|TRBD1|14
TGTGCCAGCAGCGTCCGGGACAGAGGGGAGACCCAGTACTTC
CASSVRDRGETQYF
>TRBV6-2/TRBV6-3|TRBJ2-7|many|.|14
TGTGCCAGCAGTTATCCGGACAGTAACAACGAGCAGTACTTC
CASSYPDSNNEQYF
>TRBV6-2/TRBV6-3|TRBJ2-4|few|.|13
TGTGCCAGCAGAGTCGGGAACCAAAACATTCAGTACTTC
CASRVGNQNIQYF
>TRBV7-2|TRBJ2-7|many|.|14
TGTGCCAGCAGCTCAGGGGTAGGAGCCTACGAGCAGTACTTC
CASSSGVGAYEQYF
>TRBV12-3/TRBV12-4|TRBJ2-2|many|.|14
TGTGCCAGCACCCCCGGCGACTTGACCGGGGAGCTGTTTTTT
CASTPGDLTGELFF
>TRBV13|TRBJ2-7|.|.|15
TGTGCCAGCAGCGCCGGGAGAGTCCGAACCTACGAGCAGTACTTC
CASSAGRVRTYEQYF
>TRBV6-1|TRBJ2-5|many|TRBD1|15
TGTGCCAGCTCTTCCAGGGACAGGGGGCTGGAGACCCAGTACTTC
CASSSRDRGLETQYF
>TRBV12-3/TRBV12-4|TRBJ1-5|.|TRBD1|16
TGTGCCAGCAGTTTAAACAGGGGGGGAAAAAATCAGCCCCAGCATTTT
CASSLNRGGKNQPQHF